A single TCR beta chain is shown here with its context. The antigen remains unidentified. This entry belongs to a study of response to subunit inactivated influenza vaccine. Trimming stripped 4 bases from V and 1 base from J, with 10 bases between. The CDR3 spans 13 residues. In germline, CDR1 is GTSNPN, CDR2 SVGIG (reference sequence). The study, taken as a whole, reports: Authors suggested each seasonal flu vaccination may recruit only limited numbers of new T cells.

TCRdb analysed the RT-PCR reads with MiXCR anew, one entry per CDR3 protein. The sample has 200,000 to 300,000 distinct CDR3 sequences, 12% seen once. This sequence joins TRBV30 and TRBJ1-1, with D hard to call. The TCR comes from a man aged 50-60 years who received an inactivated influenza vaccine. Here the sequenced sample was non-naive T cells sorted from PBMCs, taken 14 to 15 days before vaccination. CDR3 nucleotide sequence: TGTGCCTGGACCCACAGCCGGAACACTGAAGCTTTCTTT. This codes for CAWTHSRNTEAFF.